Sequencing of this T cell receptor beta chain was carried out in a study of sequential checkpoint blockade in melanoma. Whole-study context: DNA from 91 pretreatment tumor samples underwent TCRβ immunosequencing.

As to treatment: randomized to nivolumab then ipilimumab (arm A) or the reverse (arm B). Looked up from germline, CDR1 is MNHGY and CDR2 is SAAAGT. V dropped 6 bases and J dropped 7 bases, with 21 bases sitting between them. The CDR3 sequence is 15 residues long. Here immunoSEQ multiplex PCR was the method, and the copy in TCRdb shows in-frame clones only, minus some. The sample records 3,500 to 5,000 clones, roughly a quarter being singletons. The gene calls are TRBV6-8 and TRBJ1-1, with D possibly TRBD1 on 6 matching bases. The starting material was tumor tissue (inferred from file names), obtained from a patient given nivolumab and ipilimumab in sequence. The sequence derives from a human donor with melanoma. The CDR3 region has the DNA TGTGCCAGCAGCCAAGAACGGGGGCGCCTAGATGAAGCTTTCTTT. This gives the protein CASSQERGRLDEAFF.